The 2 T cell receptor beta chains given below trace back to one sample, sequenced in a study of T cells after yellow fever vaccination (dated by TCRdb to the late 2010s). The treatment or condition label on this specimen signifies: live attenuated yellow fever vaccine strain. Preparation of the library involved 5' RACE. The reads were generated on an Illumina HiSeq 2500. Using fastp trimming at Q25 and MiXCR clonotype assembly, TCRdb reanalyzed the public sequencing data and kept in-frame beta chains. Entries that share a CDR3 protein sequence are merged under the most common genes and DNA. For this sample there are a few hundred thousand distinct CDR3 sequences; around 6.8% appear just once. 15% to 20% of the sample is in the top ten clones. Specimen: PBMCs, collected approximately 40 days after the first yellow fever vaccination. The origin of the receptors is a man aged 18 to 29 who received the YFV17D yellow fever vaccine.

The rearrangement uses TRBV5-1 and TRBJ1-6, with a tentative D call TRBD1 (5 bases). The CDR3 spans 15 residues. Germline V lookup: CDR1 SGHRS, CDR2 YFSETQ. V lost 4 bases, J lost 4 bases, and 12 bases lay in between. The CDR3: CASSLVAGYNSPLHF. CDR3 sequence (DNA): TGCGCCAGCAGCCTGGTCGCAGGGTATAATTCACCCCTCCACTTT.

This clonotype was counted at least ten times. This chain uses TRBV5-4 with TRBJ2-3, with D possibly being TRBD1 or TRBD2 (7 bases each). Germline values: CDR1 SGHNT, CDR2 YYREEE (reference sequence). The CDR3 loop spans 16 amino acids. Trimming pared 3 bases from V and 0 bases from J, leaving 14 bases between. Here the CDR3 DNA reads TGTGCCAGCAGCTCGGGGGGACAGACTAGCACAGATACGCAGTATTTT. Translation gives CASSSGGQTSTDTQYF.